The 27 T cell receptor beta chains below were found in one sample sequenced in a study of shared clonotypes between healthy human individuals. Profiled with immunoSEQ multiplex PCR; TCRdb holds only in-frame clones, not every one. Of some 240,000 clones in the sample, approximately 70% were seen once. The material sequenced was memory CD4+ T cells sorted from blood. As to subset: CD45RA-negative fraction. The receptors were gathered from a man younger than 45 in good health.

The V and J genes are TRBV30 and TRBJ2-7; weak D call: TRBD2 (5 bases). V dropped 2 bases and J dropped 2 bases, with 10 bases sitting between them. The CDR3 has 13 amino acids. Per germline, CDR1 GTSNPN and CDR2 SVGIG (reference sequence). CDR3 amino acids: CAWSPPGTYEQYF. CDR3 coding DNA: TGTGCCTGGAGTCCTCCCGGGACCTACGAGCAGTACTTC.

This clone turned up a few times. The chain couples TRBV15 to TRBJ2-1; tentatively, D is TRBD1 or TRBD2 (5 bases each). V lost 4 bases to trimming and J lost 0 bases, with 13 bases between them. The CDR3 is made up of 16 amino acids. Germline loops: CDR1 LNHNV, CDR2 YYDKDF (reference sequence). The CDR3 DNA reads TGTGCCACCAGCACCGACGGGGCCTTCTCCTACAATGAGCAGTTCTTC. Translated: CATSTDGAFSYNEQFF.

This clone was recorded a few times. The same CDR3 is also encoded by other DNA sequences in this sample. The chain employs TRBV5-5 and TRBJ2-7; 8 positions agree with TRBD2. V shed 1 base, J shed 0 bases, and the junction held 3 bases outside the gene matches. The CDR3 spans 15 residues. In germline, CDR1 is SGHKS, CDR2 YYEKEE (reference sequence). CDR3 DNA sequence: TGTGCCAGCAGCTTGAGCGGGAGTGGCTCCTACGAGCAGTACTTC. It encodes CASSLSGSGSYEQYF.

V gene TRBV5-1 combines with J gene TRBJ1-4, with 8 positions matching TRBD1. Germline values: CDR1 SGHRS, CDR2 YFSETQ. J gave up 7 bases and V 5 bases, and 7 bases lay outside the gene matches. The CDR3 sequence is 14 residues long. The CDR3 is CASSPPDRVEKLFF. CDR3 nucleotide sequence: TGCGCCAGCAGTCCCCCGGACAGGGTTGAAAAACTGTTTTTT.

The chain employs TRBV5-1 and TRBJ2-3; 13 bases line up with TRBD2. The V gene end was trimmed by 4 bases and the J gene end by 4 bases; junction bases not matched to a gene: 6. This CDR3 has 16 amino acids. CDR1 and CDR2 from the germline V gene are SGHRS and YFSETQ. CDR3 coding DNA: TGCGCCAGCAGCCCTGGGACTAGCGGGAAGGCAGATACGCAGTATTTT. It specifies CASSPGTSGKADTQYF.

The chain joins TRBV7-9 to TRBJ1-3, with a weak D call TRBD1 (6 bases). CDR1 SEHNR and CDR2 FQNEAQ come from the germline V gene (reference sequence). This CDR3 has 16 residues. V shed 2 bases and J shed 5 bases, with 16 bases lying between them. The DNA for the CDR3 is TGTGCCAGCAGCTTAAGGATACGGGGGGCACGAAACACCATATATTTT. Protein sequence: CASSLRIRGARNTIYF.

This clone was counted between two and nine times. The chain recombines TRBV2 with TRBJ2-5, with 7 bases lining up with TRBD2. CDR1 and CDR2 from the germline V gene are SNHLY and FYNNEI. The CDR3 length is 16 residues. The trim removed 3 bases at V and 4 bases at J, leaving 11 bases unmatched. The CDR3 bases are TGTGCCAGCAGTGACGGGGCTAGCGGTCGTACAGAGACCCAGTACTTC. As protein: CASSDGASGRTETQYF.

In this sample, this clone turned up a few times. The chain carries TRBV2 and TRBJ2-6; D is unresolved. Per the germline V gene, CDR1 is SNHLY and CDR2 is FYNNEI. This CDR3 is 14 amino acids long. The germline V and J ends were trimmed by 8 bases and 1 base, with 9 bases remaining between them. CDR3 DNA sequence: TGTGCCAGCCTCAGGCCGTCTGGGGCCAACGTCCTGACTTTC. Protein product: CASLRPSGANVLTF.

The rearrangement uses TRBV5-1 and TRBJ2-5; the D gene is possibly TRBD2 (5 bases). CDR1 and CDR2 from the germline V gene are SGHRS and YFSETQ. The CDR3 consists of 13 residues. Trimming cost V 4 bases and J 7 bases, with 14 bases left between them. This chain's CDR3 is CASSPGLRGTQYF. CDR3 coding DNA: TGCGCCAGCAGCCCGGGCCTTCGGGGGACCCAGTACTTC.

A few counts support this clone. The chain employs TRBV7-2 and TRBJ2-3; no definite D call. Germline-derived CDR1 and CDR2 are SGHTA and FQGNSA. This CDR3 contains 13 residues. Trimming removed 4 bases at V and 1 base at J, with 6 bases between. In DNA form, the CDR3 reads TGTGCCAGCAGCTCCCAGGGCACAGATACGCAGTATTTT. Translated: CASSSQGTDTQYF.

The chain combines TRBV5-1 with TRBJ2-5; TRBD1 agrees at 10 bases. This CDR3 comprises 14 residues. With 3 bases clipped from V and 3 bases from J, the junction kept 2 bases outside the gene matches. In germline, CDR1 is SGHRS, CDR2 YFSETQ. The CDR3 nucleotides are TGCGCCAGCAGCTGGGGGACAGGGGAAGAGACCCAGTACTTC. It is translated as CASSWGTGEETQYF. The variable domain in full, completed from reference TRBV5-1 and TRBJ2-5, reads KAGVTQTPRYLIKTRGQQVTLSCSPISGHRSVSWYQQTPGQGLQFLFEYFSETQRNKGNFPGRFSGRQFSNSRSEMNVSTLELGDSALYLCASSWGTGEETQYFGPGTRLLVL.

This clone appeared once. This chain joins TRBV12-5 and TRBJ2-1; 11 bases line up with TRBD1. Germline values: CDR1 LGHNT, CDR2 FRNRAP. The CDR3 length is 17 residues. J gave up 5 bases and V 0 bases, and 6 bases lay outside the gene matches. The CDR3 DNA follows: TGTGCTAGTGGTTTGGTTTGGGGACAGGGGGGGAACAATGAGCAGTTCTTC. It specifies CASGLVWGQGGNNEQFF. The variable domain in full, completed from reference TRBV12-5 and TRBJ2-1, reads DARVTQTPRHKVTEMGQEVTMRCQPILGHNTVFWYRQTMMQGLELLAYFRNRAPLDDSGMPKDRFSAEMPDATLATLKIQPSEPRDSAVYFCASGLVWGQGGNNEQFFGPGTRLTVL.

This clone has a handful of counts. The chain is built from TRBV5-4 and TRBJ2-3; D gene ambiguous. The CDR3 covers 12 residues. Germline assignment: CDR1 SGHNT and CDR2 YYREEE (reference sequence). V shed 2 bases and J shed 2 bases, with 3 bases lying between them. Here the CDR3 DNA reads TGTGCCAGCAGCTTTAACACAGATACGCAGTATTTT. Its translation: CASSFNTDTQYF.

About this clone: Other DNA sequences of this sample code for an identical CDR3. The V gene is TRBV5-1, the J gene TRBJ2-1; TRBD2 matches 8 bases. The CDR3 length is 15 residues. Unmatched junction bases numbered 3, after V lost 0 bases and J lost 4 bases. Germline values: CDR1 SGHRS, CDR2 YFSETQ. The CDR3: CASSLDGRGYNEQFF. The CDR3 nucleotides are TGCGCCAGCAGCTTGGACGGGAGGGGTTACAATGAGCAGTTCTTC.

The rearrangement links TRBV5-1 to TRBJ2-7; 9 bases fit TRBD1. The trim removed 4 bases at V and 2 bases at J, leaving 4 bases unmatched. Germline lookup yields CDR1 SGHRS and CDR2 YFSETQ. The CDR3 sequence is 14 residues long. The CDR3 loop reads CASSLDRGAYEQYF. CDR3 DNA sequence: TGCGCCAGCAGCCTGGACAGGGGCGCCTACGAGCAGTACTTC.

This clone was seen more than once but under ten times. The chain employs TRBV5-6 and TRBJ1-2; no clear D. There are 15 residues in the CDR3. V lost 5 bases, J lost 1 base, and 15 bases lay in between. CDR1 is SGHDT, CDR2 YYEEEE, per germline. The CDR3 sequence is CASSNSPTLNYGYTF. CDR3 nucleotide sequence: TGTGCCAGCAGTAACAGCCCAACTCTTAACTATGGCTACACCTTC.

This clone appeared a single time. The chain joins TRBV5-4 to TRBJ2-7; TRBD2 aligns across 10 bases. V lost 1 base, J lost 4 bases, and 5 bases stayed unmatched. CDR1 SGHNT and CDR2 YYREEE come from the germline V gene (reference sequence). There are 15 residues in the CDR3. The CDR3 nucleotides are TGTGCCAGCAGCTTGATAACTAGCGGGGCTTACGAGCAGTACTTC. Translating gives CASSLITSGAYEQYF.

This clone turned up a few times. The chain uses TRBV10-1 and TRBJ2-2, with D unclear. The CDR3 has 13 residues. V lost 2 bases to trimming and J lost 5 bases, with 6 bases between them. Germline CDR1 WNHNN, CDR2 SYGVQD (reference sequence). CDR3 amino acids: CASSETLTGELFF. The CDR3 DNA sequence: TGCGCCAGCAGTGAGACTCTAACCGGGGAGCTGTTTTTT.

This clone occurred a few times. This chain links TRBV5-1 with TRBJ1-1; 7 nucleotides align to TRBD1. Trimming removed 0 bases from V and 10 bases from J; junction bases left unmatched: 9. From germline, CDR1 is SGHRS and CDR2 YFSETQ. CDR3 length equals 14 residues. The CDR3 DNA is TGCGCCAGCAGCTTGGGGGACAGCTTCGGTGGAGCTTTCTTT. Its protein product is CASSLGDSFGGAFF.

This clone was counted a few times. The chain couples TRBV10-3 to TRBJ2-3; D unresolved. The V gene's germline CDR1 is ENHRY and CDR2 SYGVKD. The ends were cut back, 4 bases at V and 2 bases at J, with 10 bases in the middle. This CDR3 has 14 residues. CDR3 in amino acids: CAISVTTYTDTQYF. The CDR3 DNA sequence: TGTGCCATCAGTGTTACTACATACACAGATACGCAGTATTTT.

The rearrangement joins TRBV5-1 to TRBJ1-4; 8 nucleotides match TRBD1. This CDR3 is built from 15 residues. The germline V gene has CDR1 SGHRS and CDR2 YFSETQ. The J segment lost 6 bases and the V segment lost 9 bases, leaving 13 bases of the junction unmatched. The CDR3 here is CATKRSGTGYEKLFF. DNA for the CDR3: TGCGCCACTAAACGTAGTGGGACAGGTTATGAAAAACTGTTTTTT. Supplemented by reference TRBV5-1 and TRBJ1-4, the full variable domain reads KAGVTQTPRYLIKTRGQQVTLSCSPISGHRSVSWYQQTPGQGLQFLFEYFSETQRNKGNFPGRFSGRQFSNSRSEMNVSTLELGDSALYLCATKRSGTGYEKLFFGSGTQLSVL.

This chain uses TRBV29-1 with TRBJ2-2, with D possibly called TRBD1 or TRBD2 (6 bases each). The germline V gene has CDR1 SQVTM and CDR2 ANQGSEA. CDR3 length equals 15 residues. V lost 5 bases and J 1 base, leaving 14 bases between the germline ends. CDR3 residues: CSVSSRGRNTGELFF. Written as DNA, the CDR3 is TGCAGCGTTTCCAGCCGGGGGCGGAACACCGGGGAGCTGTTTTTT.

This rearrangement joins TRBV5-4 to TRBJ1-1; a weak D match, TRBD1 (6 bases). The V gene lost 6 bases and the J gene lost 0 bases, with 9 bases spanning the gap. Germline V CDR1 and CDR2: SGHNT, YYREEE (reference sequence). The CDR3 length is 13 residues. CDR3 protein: CASNRDLNTEAFF. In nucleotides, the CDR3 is TGTGCCAGCAACAGGGACCTGAACACTGAAGCTTTCTTT.

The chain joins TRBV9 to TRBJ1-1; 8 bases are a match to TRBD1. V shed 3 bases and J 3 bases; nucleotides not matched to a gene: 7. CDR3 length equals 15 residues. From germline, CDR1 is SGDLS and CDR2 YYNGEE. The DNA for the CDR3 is TGTGCCAGCAGCGGAAGAACAGGGGGTGACACTGAAGCTTTCTTT. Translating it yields CASSGRTGGDTEAFF.

CDR3: CASKTGTDNTEAFF. CDR3 nucleotides: TGCGCCAGCAAAACCGGGACGGATAACACTGAAGCTTTCTTT. The V call is TRBV5-1, the J call TRBJ1-1; maybe TRBD1 (5 bases). V was shortened by 6 bases and J by 2 bases, with 14 bases between the two germline ends. Germline V lookup: CDR1 SGHRS, CDR2 YFSETQ. This CDR3 has 14 residues.

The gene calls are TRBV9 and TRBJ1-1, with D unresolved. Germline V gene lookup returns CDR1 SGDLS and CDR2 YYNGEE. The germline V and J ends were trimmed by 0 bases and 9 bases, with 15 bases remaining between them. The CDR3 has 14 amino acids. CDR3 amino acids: CASSVDPDLGKAFF. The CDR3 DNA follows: TGTGCCAGCAGCGTAGATCCTGACCTCGGTAAAGCTTTCTTT. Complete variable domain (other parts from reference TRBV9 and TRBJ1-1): DSGVTQTPKHLITATGQRVTLRCSPRSGDLSVYWYQQSLDQGLQFLIQYYNGEERAKGNILERFSAQQFPDLHSELNLSSLELGDSALYFCASSVDPDLGKAFFGQGTRLTVV.

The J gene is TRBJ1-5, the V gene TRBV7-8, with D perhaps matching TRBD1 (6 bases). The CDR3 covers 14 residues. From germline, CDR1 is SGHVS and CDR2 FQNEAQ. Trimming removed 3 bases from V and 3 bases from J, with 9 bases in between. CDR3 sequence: CASSFSGVNQPQHF. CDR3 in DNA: TGTGCCAGCAGCTTTTCAGGGGTCAATCAGCCCCAGCATTTT.